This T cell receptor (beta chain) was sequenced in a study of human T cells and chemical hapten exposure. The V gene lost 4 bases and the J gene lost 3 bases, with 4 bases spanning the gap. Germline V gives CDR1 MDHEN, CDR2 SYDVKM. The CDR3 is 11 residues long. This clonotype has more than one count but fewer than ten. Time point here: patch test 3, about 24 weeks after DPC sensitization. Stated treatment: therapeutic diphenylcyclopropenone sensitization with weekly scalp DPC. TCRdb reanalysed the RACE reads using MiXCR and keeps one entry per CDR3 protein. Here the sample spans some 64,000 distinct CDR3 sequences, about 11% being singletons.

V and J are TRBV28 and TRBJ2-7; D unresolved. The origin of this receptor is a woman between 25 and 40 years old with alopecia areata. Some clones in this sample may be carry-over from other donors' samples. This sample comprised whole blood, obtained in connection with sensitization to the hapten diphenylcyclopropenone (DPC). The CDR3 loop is CASSSHYEQYF. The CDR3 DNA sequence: TGTGCCAGCAGTTCCCACTACGAGCAGTACTTC.